This T cell receptor beta chain was recorded in a study of T-cell memory formation after mild COVID-19. Findings and limits, study-wide: That cross-reactive memory joined was suggested by some responding clones appearing in pre-infection memory. Mainly in CM and EM were contracting CD4+ clones; CD8+ were in EMRA.

TCR alpha and TCR beta cDNA libraries carrying sample barcodes and UMIs came from 5'RACE with constant-segment primers. TCRdb itself ran the 5' RACE reads through MiXCR, one entry per CDR3 protein. The table includes 500,000 to 550,000 distinct CDR3 sequences, roughly 20% detected once. This clonotype was found a few times. Its specificity is not known. The sequencing input was PBMCs or a T cell subset sorted from them (not recorded which). The sequence was obtained from an adult woman who had mild COVID-19 (a few samples of this study predate the infection). Cell type and time point are not known.

The CDR3, as DNA: TGTGCCAGCAGCAAAGAGGGGAGAAATATAGGGGAGCAGTTCTTC. This translates into CASSKEGRNIGEQFF. The chain employs TRBV7-3 and TRBJ2-1; D could derive from TRBD1 or TRBD2 (5 bases each). Trimming shortened V by 5 bases and J by 10 bases, and 21 bases separated the two germline ends. This CDR3 region has 15 residues. Germline CDR1 reads SGHTA; CDR2 reads FQGTGA.